This TCR beta chain originates from a study of CD8+CD57+ T cells in acquired aplastic anemia listed by TCRdb under 2018. General notes on the study: Extracted DNA from sorted CD4+ and CD8+ cells averaged around 2.9 ug, ranging from about 0.19 to 30 ug. CD8+CD57+ expansion was defined as a frequency above the mean frequency observed in healthy subjects. What the authors observed across the whole study: Some 30 CD8+ CDR3 sequences were found to be shared between patients and controls, but these sequences appeared to be highly expressed in patients and within the immunodominant clones of the patients. No significant difference in CD8+ Simpson's diversity was found between patients and healthy controls (P=0.060).

Genomic DNA served as template for TCR beta VDJ combination and CDR3 sequence profiling. An Illumina HiSeq 2000 was used for TCR repertoire sequencing. The original pipeline was this. TRBV/TRBJ rearrangement plots, CDR3 size and DJ length profiles, and Simpson's diversity index were used to evaluate the repertoires. The immunodominant clone was defined as the most abundant DNA sequence in deep sequencing data. CDR3 amino acid sequences were screened for sharing across subjects and were compared with published repertoires and the VDJdb database. The public reads were reanalyzed by TCRdb: fastp trimming at Q25, MiXCR alignment, in-frame beta chains only. Merged by CDR3 protein, the rows form single entries marked with the most common genes and DNA. None of the V and J calls come from the authors' own analysis; TCRdb made them. For this sample the table gives some 150,000 distinct CDR3 sequences, of which 70% to 75% were detected only once. The ten largest make up approximately 48% of the sample.

The patients picked for sequencing were ones in whom flow cytometry had shown an expansion of CD8+CD57+ cells. Every patient had a diagnosis of severe acquired aplastic anemia based on International Study of Aplastic Anemia and Agranulocytosis and Camitta criteria. No therapy had been received by the patients at the time of blood sampling. In the study, sorted CD4+ and CD8+ blood T cells from patients with severe aplastic anemia and from healthy subjects underwent deep sequencing of TCR repertoires. Patients were enrolled under clinicaltrials.gov protocols 00001620, 01623167, 00001397, 00071045, 00081523 and 00961064 in the USA. Ficoll-Paque density gradient centrifugation was used to isolate peripheral blood mononuclear cells. Before DNA extraction, CD4+ and CD8+ T cells were sorted with FACS or magnetic beads. Here V drops 4 bases and J drops 6 bases, and the junction holds 8 bases not matched to any gene. CDR1 and CDR2, per the germline V gene, are SGHVS and FNYEAQ. Reading from cysteine to phenylalanine, the CDR3 counts 15 amino acids. Only CDR3 DNA remains: 45 bases, in frame from the first base.

Details on this clonotype: Its binding antigen is unknown. Qualities for individual bases were not recorded, and no much larger clone is one base off.

This TCR derives from a human donor with aplastic anemia. The sequenced sample consisted of sorted CD4+, CD8+, or CD8+CD57+ T cells (not recorded which) from PBMCs. This sequence uses TRBV7-6 and TRBJ2-2; a stretch of 7 junction bases matches TRBD1. The CDR3 region: CASSSDRATAGELFF. The nucleotides are TGTGCCAGCAGCTCTGACAGGGCCACCGCCGGGGAGCTGTTTTTT.